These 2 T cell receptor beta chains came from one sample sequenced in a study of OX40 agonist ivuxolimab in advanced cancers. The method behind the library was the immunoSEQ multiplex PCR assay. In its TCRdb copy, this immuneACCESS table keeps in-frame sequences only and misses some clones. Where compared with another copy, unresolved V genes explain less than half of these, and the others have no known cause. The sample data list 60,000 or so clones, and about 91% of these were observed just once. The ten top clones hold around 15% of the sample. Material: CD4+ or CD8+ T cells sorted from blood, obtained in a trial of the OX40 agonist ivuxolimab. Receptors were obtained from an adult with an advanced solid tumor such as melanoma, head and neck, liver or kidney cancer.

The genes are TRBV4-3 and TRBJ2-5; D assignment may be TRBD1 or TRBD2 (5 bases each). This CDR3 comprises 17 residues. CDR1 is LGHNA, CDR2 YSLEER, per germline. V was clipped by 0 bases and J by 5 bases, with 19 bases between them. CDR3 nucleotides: TGCGCCAGCAGCCAAGATTCCGGGGCCGGGTTTACCGAGACCCAGTACTTC. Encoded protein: CASSQDSGAGFTETQYF.

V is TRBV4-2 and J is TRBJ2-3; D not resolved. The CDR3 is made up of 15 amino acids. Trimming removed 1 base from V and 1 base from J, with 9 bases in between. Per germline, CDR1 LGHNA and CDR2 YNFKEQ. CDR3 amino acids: CASSQAGSGTDTQYF. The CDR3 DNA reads TGTGCCAGCAGCCAAGCCGGCTCTGGCACAGATACGCAGTATTTT.